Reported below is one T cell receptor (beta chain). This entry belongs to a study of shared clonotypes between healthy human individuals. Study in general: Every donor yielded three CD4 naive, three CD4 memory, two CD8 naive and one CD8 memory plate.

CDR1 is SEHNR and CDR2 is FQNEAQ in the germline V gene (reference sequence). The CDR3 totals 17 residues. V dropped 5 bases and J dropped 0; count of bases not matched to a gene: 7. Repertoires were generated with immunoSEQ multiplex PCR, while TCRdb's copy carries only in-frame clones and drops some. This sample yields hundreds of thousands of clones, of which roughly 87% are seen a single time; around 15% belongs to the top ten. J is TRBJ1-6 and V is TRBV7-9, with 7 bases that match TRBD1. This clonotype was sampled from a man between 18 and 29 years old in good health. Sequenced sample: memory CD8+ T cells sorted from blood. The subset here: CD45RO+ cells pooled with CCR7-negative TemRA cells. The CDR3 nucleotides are TGTGCCAGCAGCCCCTCGGACAGGCTCTCCTATAATTCACCCCTCCACTTT. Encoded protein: CASSPSDRLSYNSPLHF.